This T cell receptor beta chain was sequenced during a study of T cell responses to AZD1222 COVID-19 vaccine. Looking at the study overall: Second doses at about 4 or about 12 weeks were pooled.

This clone was observed a single time. Generated by immunoSEQ multiplex PCR, the TCRdb table keeps only in-frame clones and is missing some. The top ten clones hold about 7.9% of a sample with about 130,000 clones, roughly 88% of them seen once. V was trimmed by 6 bases and J by 0 bases, leaving 9 bases between them. CDR1 SNHLY and CDR2 FYNNEI come from the germline V gene. This CDR3 is built from 14 residues. The TCR originated in an adult in good health. Sample: peripheral blood, taken on day 0 of AZD1222 vaccination. This rearrangement joins TRBV2 to TRBJ1-5; D ambiguous. CDR3: CASRSDISNQPQHF. In DNA, the CDR3 is TGTGCCAGCAGGTCAGACATTAGCAATCAGCCCCAGCATTTT. Using reference TRBV2 and TRBJ1-5 for the parts outside the CDR3, the full variable domain is EPEVTQTPSHQVTQMGQEVILRCVPISNHLYFYWYRQILGQKVEFLVSFYNNEISEKSEIFDDQFSVERPDGSNFTLKIRSTKLEDSAMYFCASRSDISNQPQHFGDGTRLSIL.